The rows below give T cell receptor beta chains drawn from one sample of a study of blood T cell repertoires in COVID-19. Data came from immunoSEQ multiplex PCR; TCRdb stores just in-frame clones and leaves some out. Of 350,000 to 450,000 clones in the sample, around nine tenths were seen once. The specimen was PBMCs or T cells enriched from blood (not recorded which). These receptors came from a woman younger than 30 who had been exposed to COVID-19. Both conserved end residues are part of each CDR3. The D gene is left open where the match is weak. Only part of the rows carry a size: once, few, many, or a class if the clone is expanded.

cdr3_nt: TGTGCCAGCAGCGCGGGACAGTTTGGTTCTTACACTGAAGCTTTCTTT; cdr3_aa: CASSAGQFGSYTEAFF; clone_size: .; v_call: TRBV5-4; j_call: TRBJ1-1; d_call: TRBD1
cdr3_nt: TGTGCCACCAGTGAGGTGACTAGCGGCACCTACGAGCAGTACTTC; cdr3_aa: CATSEVTSGTYEQYF; clone_size: once; v_call: TRBV24-1; j_call: TRBJ2-7; d_call: TRBD2
cdr3_nt: TGTGCCAGCAGCGCCCACTCTAGCAACCACGAGCAGTACTTC; cdr3_aa: CASSAHSSNHEQYF; clone_size: .; v_call: TRBV11-2; j_call: TRBJ2-7; d_call: .
cdr3_nt: TGTGCCAGCAGAGAACTAGCGGGGGGTCGAGAGACCCAGTACTTC; cdr3_aa: CASRELAGGRETQYF; clone_size: .; v_call: TRBV27; j_call: TRBJ2-5; d_call: TRBD2
cdr3_nt: TGTGCCACCGCCGACTGGCAGGGTGGCGGCTACACCTTC; cdr3_aa: CATADWQGGGYTF; clone_size: .; v_call: TRBV24-1; j_call: TRBJ1-2; d_call: .
cdr3_nt: TGCAGCGTGGCCACAGGGTTCTATGGCTACACCTTC; cdr3_aa: CSVATGFYGYTF; clone_size: .; v_call: TRBV29-1; j_call: TRBJ1-2; d_call: .
cdr3_nt: TGTGCCAGCACCGCGGAGGGATCTGGAAACACCATATATTTT; cdr3_aa: CASTAEGSGNTIYF; clone_size: .; v_call: TRBV2; j_call: TRBJ1-3; d_call: .
cdr3_nt: TGCGCCAGCAGCCAGCAGACAGGGGGTGCAAACACCATATATTTT; cdr3_aa: CASSQQTGGANTIYF; clone_size: .; v_call: TRBV4-1; j_call: TRBJ1-3; d_call: TRBD1
cdr3_nt: TGCGCCAGCAGCTTGCCAGCGACTAGCGGGGGGCAAGAGACCCAGTACTTC; cdr3_aa: CASSLPATSGGQETQYF; clone_size: .; v_call: TRBV5-1; j_call: TRBJ2-5; d_call: TRBD2
cdr3_nt: TGTGCCAGTTCCGGGACAGGGGACACCGGGGAGCTGTTTTTT; cdr3_aa: CASSGTGDTGELFF; clone_size: .; v_call: TRBV2; j_call: TRBJ2-2; d_call: TRBD1
cdr3_nt: TGCGCCAGCAGCTTCGGACTAGCGGGACCCTACGAGCAGTACTTC; cdr3_aa: CASSFGLAGPYEQYF; clone_size: .; v_call: TRBV5-1; j_call: TRBJ2-7; d_call: TRBD2